The clone carrying this TCR beta chain was counted ten times or more. TCR beta CDR3 regions were amplified from RNA. The study used the HTBI primer set for a first-round RT-PCR of the TCR CDR3. TCRdb fed the multiplex PCR reads into MiXCR, producing one record per CDR3 protein. This table holds about 400,000 distinct CDR3 sequences, about 15% found once. This record belongs to a study of T cells in Graves' hyperthyroidism and ophthalmopathy. CDR1 and CDR2 (germline): MNHNS, SASEGT. Deletions cut 2 bases from V and 0 bases from J, with 4 bases between. This CDR3 is built from 13 residues. Recently diagnosed hyperthyroidism of less than 2 months' duration affected patients aged 18 to 65. Patients having uncontrolled infection, another autoimmune disease, pregnancy or lactation were not included.

Sequenced input: blood. This rearrangement joins TRBV6-1 to TRBJ1-1; D unclear. This TCR came from a woman in her twenties or thirties with Graves' hyperthyroidism. CDR3 nucleotide sequence: TGTGCCAGCAGTGAATCCGTGAACACTGAAGCTTTCTTT. Translation: CASSESVNTEAFF.